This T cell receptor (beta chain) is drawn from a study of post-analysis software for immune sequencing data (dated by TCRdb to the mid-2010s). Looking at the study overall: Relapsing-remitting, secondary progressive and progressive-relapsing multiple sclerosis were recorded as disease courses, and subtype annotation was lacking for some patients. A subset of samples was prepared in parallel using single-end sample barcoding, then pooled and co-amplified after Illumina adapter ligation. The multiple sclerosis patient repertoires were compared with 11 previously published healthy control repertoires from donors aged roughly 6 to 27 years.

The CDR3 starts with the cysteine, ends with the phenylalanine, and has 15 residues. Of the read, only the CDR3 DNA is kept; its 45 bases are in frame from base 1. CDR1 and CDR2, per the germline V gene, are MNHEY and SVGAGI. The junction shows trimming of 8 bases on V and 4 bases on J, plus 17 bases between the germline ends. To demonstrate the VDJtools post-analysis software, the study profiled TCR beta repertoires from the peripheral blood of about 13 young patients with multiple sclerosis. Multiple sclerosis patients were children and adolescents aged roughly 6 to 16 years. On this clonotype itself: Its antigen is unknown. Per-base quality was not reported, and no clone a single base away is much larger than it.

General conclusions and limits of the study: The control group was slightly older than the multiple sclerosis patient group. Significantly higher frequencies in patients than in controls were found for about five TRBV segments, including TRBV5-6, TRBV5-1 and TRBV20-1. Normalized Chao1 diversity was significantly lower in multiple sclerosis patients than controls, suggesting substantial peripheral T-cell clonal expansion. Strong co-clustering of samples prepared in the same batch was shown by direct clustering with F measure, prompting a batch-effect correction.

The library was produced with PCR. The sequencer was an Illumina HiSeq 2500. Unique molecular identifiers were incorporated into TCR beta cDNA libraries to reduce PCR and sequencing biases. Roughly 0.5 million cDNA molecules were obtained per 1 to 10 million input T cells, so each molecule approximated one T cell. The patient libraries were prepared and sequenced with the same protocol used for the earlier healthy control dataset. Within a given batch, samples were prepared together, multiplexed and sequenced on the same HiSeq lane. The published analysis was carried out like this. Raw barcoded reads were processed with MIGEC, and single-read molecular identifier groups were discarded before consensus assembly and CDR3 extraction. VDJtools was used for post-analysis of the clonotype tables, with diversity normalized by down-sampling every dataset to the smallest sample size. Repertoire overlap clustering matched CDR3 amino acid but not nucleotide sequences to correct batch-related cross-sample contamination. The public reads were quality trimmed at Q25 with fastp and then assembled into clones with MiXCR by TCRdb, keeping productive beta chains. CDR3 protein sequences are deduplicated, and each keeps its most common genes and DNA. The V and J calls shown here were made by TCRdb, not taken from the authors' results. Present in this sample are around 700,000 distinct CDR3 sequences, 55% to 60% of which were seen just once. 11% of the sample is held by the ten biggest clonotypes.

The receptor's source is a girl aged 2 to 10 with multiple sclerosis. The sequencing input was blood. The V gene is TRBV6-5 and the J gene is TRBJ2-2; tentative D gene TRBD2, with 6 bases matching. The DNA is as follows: TGTGCCAGCGGAGGAAACGGAGGGGTCACCGGGGAGCTGTTTTTT. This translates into CASGGNGGVTGELFF.